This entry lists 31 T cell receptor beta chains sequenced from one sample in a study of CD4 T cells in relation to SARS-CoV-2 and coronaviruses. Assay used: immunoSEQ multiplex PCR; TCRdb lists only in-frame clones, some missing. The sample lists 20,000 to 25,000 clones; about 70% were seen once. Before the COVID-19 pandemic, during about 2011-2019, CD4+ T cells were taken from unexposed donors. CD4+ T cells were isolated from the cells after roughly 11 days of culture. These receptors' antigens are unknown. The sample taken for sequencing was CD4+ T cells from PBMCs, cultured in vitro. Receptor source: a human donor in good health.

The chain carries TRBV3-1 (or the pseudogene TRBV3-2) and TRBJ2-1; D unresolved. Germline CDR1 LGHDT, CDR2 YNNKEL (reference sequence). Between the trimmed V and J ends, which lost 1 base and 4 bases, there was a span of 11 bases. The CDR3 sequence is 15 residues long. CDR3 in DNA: TGTGCCAGCAGCCAAGCTTTATTCGGTTACAATGAGCAGTTCTTC. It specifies CASSQALFGYNEQFF.

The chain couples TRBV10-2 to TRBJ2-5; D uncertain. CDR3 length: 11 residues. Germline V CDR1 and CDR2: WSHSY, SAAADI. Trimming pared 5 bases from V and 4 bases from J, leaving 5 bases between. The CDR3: CASSPLETQYF. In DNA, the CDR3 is TGCGCCAGCAGTCCGCTAGAGACCCAGTACTTC.

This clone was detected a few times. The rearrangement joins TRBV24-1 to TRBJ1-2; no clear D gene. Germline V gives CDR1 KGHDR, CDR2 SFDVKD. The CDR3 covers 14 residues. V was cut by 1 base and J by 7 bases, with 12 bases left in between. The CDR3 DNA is TGTGCCACCAGTGATTTCGAAACGGGAGCTGGCTACACCTTC. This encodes CATSDFETGAGYTF.

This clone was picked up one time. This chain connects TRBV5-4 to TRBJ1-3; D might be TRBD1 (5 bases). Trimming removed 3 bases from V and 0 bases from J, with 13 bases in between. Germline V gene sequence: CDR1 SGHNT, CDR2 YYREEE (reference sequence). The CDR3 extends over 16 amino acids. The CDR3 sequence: CASSSWGPNSGNTIYF. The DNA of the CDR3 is TGTGCCAGCAGCTCTTGGGGCCCTAACTCTGGAAACACCATATATTTT.

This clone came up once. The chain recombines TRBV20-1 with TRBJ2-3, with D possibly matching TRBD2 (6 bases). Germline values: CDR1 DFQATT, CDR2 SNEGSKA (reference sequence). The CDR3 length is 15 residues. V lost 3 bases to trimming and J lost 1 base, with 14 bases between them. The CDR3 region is CSASSGEWGTDTQYF. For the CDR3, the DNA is TGCAGTGCTAGTTCGGGGGAGTGGGGCACAGATACGCAGTATTTT.

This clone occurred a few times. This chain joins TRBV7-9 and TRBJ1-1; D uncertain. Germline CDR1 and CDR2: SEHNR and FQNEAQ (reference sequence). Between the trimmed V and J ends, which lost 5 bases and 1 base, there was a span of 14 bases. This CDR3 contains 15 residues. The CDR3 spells CASSVDGRGNTEAFF. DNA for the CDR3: TGTGCCAGCAGCGTAGACGGTAGAGGGAACACTGAAGCTTTCTTT.

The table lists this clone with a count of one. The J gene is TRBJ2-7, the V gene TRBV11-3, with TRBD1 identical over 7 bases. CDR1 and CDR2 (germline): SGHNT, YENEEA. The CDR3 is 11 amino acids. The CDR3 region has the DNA TGTGTTCTCGGACAGGACTACGAGCAGTACTTC. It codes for CVLGQDYEQYF. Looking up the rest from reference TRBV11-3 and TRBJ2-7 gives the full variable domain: EAGVVQSPRYKIIEKKQPVAFWCNPISGHNTLYWYLQNLGQGPELLIRYENEEAVDDSQLPKDRFSAERLKGVDSTLKIQPAELGDSAVYLCVLGQDYEQYFGPGTRLTVT.

The CDR3 region has the DNA TGCGCCAGCAGCTTGGGGGGAGGTCCTTTCTCCTACAATGAGCAGTTCTTC. It yields the protein CASSLGGGPFSYNEQFF. V is TRBV5-1 and J is TRBJ2-1; D may be TRBD2 (6 bases). Per germline, CDR1 SGHRS and CDR2 YFSETQ. Deletions cut 0 bases from V and 0 bases from J, with 13 bases between. The CDR3 contains 17 residues.

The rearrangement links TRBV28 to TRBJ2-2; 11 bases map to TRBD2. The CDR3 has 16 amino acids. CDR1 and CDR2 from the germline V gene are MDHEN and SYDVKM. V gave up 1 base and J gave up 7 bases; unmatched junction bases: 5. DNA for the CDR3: TGTGCCAGCAGTTTATACACTAGCGGGAGTGACGGGGAGCTGTTTTTT. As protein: CASSLYTSGSDGELFF.

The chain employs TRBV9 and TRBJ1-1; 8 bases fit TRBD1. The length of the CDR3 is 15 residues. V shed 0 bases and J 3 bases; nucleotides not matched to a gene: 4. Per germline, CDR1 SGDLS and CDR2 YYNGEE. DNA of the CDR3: TGTGCCAGCAGCGTAGAGGCAGGGGGCTACACTGAAGCTTTCTTT. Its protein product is CASSVEAGGYTEAFF.

The CDR3 here is CASSSDPETQYF. CDR3 in DNA: TGCGCCAGCAGCTCCGACCCGGAGACCCAGTACTTC. The chain has TRBV5-1 and TRBJ2-5, with D uncertain. The V end was cut by 3 bases, the J end by 5 bases, with 8 bases between. Per germline, CDR1 SGHRS and CDR2 YFSETQ. The CDR3 length is 12 residues. The variable domain in full, completed from reference TRBV5-1 and TRBJ2-5, reads KAGVTQTPRYLIKTRGQQVTLSCSPISGHRSVSWYQQTPGQGLQFLFEYFSETQRNKGNFPGRFSGRQFSNSRSEMNVSTLELGDSALYLCASSSDPETQYFGPGTRLLVL.

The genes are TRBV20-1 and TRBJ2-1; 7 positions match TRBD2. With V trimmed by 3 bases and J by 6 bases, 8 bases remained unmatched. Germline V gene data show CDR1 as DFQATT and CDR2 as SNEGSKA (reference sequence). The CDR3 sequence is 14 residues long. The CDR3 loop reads CSASGRENRNEQFF. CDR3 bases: TGCAGTGCTAGTGGGCGGGAGAACCGCAATGAGCAGTTCTTC.

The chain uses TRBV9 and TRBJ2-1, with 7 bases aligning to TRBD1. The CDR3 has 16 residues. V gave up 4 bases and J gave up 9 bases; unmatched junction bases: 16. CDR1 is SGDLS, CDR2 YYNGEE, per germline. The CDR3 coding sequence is TGTGCCAGCAGCCCCCGCGAGGGGGCGCGAGGAAGTGAGCAGTTCTTC. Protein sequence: CASSPREGARGSEQFF.

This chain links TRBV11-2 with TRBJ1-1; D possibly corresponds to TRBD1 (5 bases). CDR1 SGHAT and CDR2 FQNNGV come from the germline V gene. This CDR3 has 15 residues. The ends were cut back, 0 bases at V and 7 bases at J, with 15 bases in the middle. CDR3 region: CASSLDLTRQREAFF. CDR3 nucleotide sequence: TGTGCCAGCAGCTTAGATTTGACGCGACAGCGTGAAGCTTTCTTT.

The CDR3 coding sequence is TGTGCCAGCAGTGACGCCGGGCGACCTCCCTACGAGCAGTACTTC. It encodes CASSDAGRPPYEQYF. The V gene is TRBV25-1, the J gene TRBJ2-7; D remains ambiguous. The length of the CDR3 is 15 residues. The germline V and J ends were trimmed by 3 bases and 2 bases, with 14 bases remaining between them. The germline CDR1 and CDR2 sequences are MGHDK and SYGVNS.

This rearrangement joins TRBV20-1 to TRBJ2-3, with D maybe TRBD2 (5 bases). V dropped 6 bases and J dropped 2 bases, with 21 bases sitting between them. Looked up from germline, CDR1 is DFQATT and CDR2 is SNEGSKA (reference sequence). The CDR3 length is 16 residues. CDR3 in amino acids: CSASTTTGIVTDTQYF. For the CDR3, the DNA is TGCAGTGCCAGTACAACCACGGGAATCGTCACAGATACGCAGTATTTT.

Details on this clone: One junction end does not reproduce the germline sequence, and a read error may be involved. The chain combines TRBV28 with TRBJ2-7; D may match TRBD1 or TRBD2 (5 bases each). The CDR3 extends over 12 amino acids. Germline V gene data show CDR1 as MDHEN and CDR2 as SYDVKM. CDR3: CASQTLGGPRAF. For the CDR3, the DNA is TGTGCCAGCCAAACCCTCGGCGGGCCCAGGGCCTTC.

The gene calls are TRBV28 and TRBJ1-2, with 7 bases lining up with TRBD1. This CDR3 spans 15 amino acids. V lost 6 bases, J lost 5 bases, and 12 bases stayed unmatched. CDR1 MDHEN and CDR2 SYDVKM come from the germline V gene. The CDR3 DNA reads TGTGCCAGCAGGGAGCAGGGGGTGGGTCGTTATGGCTACACCTTC. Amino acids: CASREQGVGRYGYTF.

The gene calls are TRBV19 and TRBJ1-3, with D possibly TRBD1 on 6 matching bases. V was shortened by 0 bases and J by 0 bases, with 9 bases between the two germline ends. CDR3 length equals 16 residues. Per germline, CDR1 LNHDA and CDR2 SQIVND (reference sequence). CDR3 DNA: TGTGCCAGTAGTATAGATTCGGACAGCTCTGGAAACACCATATATTTT. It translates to CASSIDSDSSGNTIYF.

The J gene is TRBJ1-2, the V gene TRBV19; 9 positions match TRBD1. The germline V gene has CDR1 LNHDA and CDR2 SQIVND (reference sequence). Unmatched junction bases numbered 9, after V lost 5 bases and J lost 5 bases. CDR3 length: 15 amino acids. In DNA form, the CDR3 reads TGTGCCAGTAGTTTACCGGGACAGGGACTATATGGCTACACCTTC. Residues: CASSLPGQGLYGYTF. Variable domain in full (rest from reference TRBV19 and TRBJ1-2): DGGITQSPKYLFRKEGQNVTLSCEQNLNHDAMYWYRQDPGQGLRLIYYSQIVNDFQKGDIAEGYSVSREKKESFPLTVTSAQKNPTAFYLCASSLPGQGLYGYTFGSGTRLTVV.

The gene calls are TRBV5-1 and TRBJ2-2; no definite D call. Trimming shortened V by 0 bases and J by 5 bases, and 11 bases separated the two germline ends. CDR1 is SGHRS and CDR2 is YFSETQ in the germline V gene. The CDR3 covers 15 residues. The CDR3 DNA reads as TGCGCCAGCAGCTTGGAATGGGCTGGGACCGGGGAGCTGTTTTTT. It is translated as CASSLEWAGTGELFF.

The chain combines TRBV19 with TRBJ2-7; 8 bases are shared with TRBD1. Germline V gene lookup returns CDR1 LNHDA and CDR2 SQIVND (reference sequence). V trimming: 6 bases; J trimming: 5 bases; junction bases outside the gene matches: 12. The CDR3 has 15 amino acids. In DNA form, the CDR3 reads TGTGCCAGTAGGACTGGACAGGGAGTGAGGAACGAGCAGTACTTC. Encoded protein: CASRTGQGVRNEQYF.

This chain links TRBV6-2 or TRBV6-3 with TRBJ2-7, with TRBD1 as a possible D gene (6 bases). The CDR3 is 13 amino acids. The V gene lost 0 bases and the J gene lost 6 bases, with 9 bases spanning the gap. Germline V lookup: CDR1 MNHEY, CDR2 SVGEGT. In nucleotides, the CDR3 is TGTGCCAGCAGTTACTCTTCGACAGGCGAGCAGTACTTC. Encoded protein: CASSYSSTGEQYF.

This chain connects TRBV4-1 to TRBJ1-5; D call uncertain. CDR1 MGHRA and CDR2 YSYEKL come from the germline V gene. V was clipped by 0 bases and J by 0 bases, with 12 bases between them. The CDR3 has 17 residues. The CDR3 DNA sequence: TGCGCCAGCAGCCAAGATCTAGTCGAAAATAGCAATCAGCCCCAGCATTTT. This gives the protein CASSQDLVENSNQPQHF.

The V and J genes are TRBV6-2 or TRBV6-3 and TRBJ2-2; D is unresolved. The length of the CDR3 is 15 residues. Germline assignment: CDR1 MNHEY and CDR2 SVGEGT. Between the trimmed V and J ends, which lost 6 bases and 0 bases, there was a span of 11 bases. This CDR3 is CASSKSEANTGELFF. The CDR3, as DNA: TGTGCCAGCAGCAAGTCTGAGGCGAACACCGGGGAGCTGTTTTTT.

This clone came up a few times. The CDR3 DNA sequence: TGTGCCAGCAGTGAACACGGGGGTCGGGAGACCCAGTACTTC. This translates into CASSEHGGRETQYF. V is TRBV6-1 and J is TRBJ2-5, with a weak D call TRBD2 (6 bases). The V end was cut by 2 bases, the J end by 5 bases, with 12 bases between. Germline CDR1 is MNHNS and CDR2 is SASEGT. The CDR3 runs 14 residues.

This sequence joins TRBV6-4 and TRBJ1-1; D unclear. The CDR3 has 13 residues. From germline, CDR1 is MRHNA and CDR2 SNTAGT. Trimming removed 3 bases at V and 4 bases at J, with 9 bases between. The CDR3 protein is CASSEQRGTEAFF. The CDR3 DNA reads TGTGCCAGCAGTGAGCAGAGAGGCACTGAAGCTTTCTTT.

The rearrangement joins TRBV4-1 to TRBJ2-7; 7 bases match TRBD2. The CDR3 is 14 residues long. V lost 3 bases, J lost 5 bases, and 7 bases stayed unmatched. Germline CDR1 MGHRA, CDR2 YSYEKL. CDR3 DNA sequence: TGCGCCAGCAGCCACCGGGGGAGGGACCACGAGCAGTACTTC. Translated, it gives CASSHRGRDHEQYF.

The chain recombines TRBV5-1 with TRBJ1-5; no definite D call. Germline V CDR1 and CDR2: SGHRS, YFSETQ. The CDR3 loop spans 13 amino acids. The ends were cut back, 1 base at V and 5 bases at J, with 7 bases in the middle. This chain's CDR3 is CASSLLGDQPQHF. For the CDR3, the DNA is TGCGCCAGCAGCTTGTTGGGAGATCAGCCCCAGCATTTT. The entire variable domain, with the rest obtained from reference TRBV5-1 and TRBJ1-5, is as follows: KAGVTQTPRYLIKTRGQQVTLSCSPISGHRSVSWYQQTPGQGLQFLFEYFSETQRNKGNFPGRFSGRQFSNSRSEMNVSTLELGDSALYLCASSLLGDQPQHFGDGTRLSIL.

This CDR3 is CASSLVDTGGPYEQYF. CDR3 bases: TGCGCCAGCAGCTTGGTGGATACAGGGGGACCCTACGAGCAGTACTTC. The V and J genes are TRBV5-1 and TRBJ2-7; 8 bases are a match to TRBD1. Germline assignment: CDR1 SGHRS and CDR2 YFSETQ. CDR3 length: 16 residues. After removal of 0 bases from V and 2 bases from J, the junction contained 7 bases not matched to a gene.

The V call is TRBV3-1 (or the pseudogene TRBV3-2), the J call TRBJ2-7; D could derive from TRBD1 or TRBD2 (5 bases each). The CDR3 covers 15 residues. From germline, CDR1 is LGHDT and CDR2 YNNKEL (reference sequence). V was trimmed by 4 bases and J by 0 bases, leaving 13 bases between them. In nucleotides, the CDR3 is TGTGCCAGCAGCCGGGACGGGGTTAGCTCCTACGAGCAGTACTTC. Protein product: CASSRDGVSSYEQYF.